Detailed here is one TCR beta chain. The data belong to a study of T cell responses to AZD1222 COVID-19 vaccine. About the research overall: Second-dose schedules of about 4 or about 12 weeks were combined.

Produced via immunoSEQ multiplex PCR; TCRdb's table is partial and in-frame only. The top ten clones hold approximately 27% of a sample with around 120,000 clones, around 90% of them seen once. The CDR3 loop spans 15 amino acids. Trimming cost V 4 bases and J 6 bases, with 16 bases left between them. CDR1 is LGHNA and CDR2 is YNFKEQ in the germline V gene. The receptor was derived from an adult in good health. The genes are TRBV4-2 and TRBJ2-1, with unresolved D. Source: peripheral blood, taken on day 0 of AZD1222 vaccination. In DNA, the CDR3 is TGTGCCAGCAGCCCTCAAGGTCAAAAACCCAATGAGCAGTTCTTC. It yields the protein CASSPQGQKPNEQFF.